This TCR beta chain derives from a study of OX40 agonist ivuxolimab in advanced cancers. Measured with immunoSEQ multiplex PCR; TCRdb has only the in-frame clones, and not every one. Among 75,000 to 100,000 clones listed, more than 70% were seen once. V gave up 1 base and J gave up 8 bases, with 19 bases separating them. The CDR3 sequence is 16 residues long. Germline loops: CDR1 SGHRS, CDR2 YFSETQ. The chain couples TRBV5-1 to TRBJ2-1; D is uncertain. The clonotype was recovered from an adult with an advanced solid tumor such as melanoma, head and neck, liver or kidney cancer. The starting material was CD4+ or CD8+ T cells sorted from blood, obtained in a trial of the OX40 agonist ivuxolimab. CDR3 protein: CASSLFGGGGVHEQFF. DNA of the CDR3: TGCGCCAGCAGCTTGTTCGGTGGCGGTGGGGTTCATGAGCAGTTCTTC.